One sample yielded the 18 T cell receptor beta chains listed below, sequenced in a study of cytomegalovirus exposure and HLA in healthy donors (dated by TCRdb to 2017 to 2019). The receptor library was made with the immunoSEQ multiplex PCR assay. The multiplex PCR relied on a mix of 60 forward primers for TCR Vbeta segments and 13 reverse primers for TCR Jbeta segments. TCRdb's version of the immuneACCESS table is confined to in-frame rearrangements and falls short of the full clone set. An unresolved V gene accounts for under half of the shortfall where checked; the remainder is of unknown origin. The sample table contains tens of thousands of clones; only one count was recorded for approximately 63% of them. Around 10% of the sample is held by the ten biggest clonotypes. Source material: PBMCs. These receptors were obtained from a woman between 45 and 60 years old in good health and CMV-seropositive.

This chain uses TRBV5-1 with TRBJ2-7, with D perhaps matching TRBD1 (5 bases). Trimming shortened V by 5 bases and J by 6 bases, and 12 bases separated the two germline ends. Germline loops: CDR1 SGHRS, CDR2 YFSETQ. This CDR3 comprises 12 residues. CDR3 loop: CASRRDSIEQYF. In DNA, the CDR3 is TGCGCCAGCAGACGAGACAGTATCGAGCAGTACTTC.

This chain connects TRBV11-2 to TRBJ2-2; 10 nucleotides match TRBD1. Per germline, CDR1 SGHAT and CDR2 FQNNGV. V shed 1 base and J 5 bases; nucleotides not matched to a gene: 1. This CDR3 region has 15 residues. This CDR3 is CASSLGDRGTGELFF. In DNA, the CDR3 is TGTGCCAGCAGCTTAGGGGACAGGGGTACCGGGGAGCTGTTTTTT.

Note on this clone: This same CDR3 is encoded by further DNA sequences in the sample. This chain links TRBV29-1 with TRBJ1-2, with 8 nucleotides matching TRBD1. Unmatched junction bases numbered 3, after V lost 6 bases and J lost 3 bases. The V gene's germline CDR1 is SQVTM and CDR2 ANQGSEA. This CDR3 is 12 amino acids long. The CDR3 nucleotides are TGCAGCGTCGTGACAGGGGACTATGGCTACACCTTC. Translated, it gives CSVVTGDYGYTF. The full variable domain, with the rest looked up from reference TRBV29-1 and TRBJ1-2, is SAVISQKPSRDICQRGTSLTIQCQVDSQVTMMFWYRQQPGQSLTLIATANQGSEATYESGFVIDKFPISRPNLTFSTLTVSNMSPEDSSIYLCSVVTGDYGYTFGSGTRLTVV.

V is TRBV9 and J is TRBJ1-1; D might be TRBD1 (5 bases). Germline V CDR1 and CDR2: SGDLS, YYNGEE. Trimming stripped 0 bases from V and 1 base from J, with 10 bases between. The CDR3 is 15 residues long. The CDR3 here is CASSVVGEENTEAFF. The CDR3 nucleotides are TGTGCCAGCAGCGTAGTGGGGGAGGAGAACACTGAAGCTTTCTTT.

The CDR3: CASSWGQGVGEQYF. As DNA, the CDR3 is TGTGCCAGCAGCTGGGGACAGGGGGTGGGGGAGCAGTACTTC. V and J are TRBV7-9 and TRBJ2-7, with 11 bases fitting TRBD1. This CDR3 region has 14 residues. The V gene end was trimmed by 4 bases and the J gene end by 7 bases; junction bases not matched to a gene: 6. Germline CDR1 is SEHNR and CDR2 is FQNEAQ (reference sequence). Filled out from reference TRBV7-9 and TRBJ2-7, the complete variable domain reads DTGVSQNPRHKITKRGQNVTFRCDPISEHNRLYWYRQTLGQGPEFLTYFQNEAQLEKSRLLSDRFSAERPKGSFSTLEIQRTEQGDSAMYLCASSWGQGVGEQYFGPGTRLTVT.

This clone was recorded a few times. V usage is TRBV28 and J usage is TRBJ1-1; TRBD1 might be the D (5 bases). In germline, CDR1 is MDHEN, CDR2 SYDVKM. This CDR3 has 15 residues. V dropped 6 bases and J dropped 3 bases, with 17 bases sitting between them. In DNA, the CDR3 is TGTGCCAGCAGCCCACAGTGGGGGGGGTACACTGAAGCTTTCTTT. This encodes CASSPQWGGYTEAFF.

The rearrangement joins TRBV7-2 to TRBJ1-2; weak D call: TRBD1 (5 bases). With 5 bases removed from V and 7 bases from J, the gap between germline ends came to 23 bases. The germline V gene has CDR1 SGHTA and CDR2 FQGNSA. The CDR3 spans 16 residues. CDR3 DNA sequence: TGTGCCAGCAGCCCTTTAGGTGGGGCGGGGGGAAGTGGCTACACCTTC. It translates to CASSPLGGAGGSGYTF.

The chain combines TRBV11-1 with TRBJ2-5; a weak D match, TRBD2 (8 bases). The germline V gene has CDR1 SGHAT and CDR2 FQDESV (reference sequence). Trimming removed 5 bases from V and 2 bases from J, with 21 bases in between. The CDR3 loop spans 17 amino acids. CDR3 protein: CASSPRRGDRTQETQYF. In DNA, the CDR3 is TGTGCCAGCAGCCCGAGGCGGGGGGACAGAACACAAGAGACCCAGTACTTC.

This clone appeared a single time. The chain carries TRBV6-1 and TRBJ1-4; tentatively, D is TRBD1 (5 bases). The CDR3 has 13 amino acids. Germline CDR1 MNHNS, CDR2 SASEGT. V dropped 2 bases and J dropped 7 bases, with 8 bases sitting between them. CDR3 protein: CASSEQGPEKLFF. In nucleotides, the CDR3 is TGTGCCAGCAGTGAACAGGGTCCTGAAAAACTGTTTTTT.

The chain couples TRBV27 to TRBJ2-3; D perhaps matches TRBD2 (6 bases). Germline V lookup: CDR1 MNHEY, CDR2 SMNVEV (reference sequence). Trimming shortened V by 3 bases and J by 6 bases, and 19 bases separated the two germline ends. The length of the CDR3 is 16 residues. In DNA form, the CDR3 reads TGTGCCAGCAGTTTTTCTCCCAGCGGGCACATGGATACGCAGTATTTT. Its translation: CASSFSPSGHMDTQYF.

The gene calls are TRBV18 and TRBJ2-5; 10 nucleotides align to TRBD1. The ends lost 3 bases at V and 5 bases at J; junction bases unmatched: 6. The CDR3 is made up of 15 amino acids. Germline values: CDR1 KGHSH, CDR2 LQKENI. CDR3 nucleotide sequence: TGTGCCAGCTCACCGCCGGGACAGGGGAAGGAGACCCAGTACTTC. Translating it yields CASSPPGQGKETQYF.

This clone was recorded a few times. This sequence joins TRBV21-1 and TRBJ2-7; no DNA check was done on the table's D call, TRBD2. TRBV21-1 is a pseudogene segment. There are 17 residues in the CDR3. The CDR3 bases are TGTGCCAGCAGCAAAGATCTAGCGGGGCTGGTTTTCTACGAGCAGTACTTC. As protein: CASSKDLAGLVFYEQYF.

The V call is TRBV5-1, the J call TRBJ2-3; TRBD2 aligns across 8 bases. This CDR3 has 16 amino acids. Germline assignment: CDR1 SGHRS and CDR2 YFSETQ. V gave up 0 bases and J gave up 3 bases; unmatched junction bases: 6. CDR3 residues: CASSLETSGGTDTQYF. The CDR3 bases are TGCGCCAGCAGCTTGGAAACGAGCGGGGGAACAGATACGCAGTATTTT.

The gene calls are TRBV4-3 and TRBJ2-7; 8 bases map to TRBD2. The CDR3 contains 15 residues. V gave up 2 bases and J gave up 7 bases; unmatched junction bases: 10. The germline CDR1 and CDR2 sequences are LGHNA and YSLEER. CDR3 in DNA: TGCGCCAGCAGCCAATTCCGGGGGGGCAGCTGGGAGCAGTACTTC. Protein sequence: CASSQFRGGSWEQYF.

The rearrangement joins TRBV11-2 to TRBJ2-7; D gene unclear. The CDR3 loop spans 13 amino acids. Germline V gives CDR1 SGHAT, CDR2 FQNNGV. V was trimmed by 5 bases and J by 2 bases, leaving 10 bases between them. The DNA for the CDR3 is TGTGCCAGCAGCGCTCAGGTAACCTACGAGCAGTACTTC. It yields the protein CASSAQVTYEQYF.

In nucleotides, the CDR3 is TGTGCCAGCAGCGCCCCTCGTTTTGGGGAGGGCTCCTACAATGAGCAGTTCTTC. As protein: CASSAPRFGEGSYNEQFF. The chain is built from TRBV9 and TRBJ2-1, with 7 bases identical to TRBD2. From germline, CDR1 is SGDLS and CDR2 YYNGEE. There are 18 residues in the CDR3. V lost 3 bases and J lost 0; bases outside the gene matches: 12. Combining the CDR3 with reference TRBV9 and TRBJ2-1 gives the whole variable domain DSGVTQTPKHLITATGQRVTLRCSPRSGDLSVYWYQQSLDQGLQFLIQYYNGEERAKGNILERFSAQQFPDLHSELNLSSLELGDSALYFCASSAPRFGEGSYNEQFFGPGTRLTVL.

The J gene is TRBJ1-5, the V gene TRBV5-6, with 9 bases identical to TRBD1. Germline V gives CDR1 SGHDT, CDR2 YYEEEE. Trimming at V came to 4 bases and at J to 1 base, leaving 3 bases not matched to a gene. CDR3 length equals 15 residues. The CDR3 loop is CASSVGQGSNQPQHF. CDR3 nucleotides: TGTGCCAGCAGCGTGGGACAGGGAAGCAATCAGCCCCAGCATTTT.

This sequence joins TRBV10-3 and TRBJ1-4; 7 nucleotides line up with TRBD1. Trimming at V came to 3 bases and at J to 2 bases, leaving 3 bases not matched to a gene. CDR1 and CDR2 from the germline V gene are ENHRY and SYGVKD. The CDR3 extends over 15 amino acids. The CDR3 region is CAISDRQGTNEKLFF. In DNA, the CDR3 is TGTGCCATCAGTGATCGACAGGGTACTAATGAAAAACTGTTTTTT.